A selection of T cell receptor beta chains follows, all from one sample in a study of OX40 agonist ivuxolimab in advanced cancers. The repertoire was sequenced with immunoSEQ multiplex PCR; TCRdb's copy has only in-frame clones and lacks some. The sample holds tens of thousands of clones, about 90% seen once. Sequenced here: CD4+ or CD8+ T cells sorted from blood, sampled in a trial of the OX40 agonist ivuxolimab. These receptors all stem from an adult with an advanced solid tumor such as melanoma, head and neck, liver or kidney cancer. Each CDR3 is given with its conserved first and last residue. The order of the fields is CDR3 protein, J gene, V gene.

CDR3: CAWSRLAGLSEQYF
J: TRBJ2-7
V: TRBV30

CDR3: CASSLSGMNTEAFF
J: TRBJ1-1
V: TRBV5-1

CDR3: CASSKLAGSTDTQYF
J: TRBJ2-3
V: TRBV27

CDR3: CASSGNRDNSPLHF
J: TRBJ1-6
V: TRBV5-5

CDR3: CASSSVRTGYGYTF
J: TRBJ1-2
V: TRBV2

CDR3: CASSLGWTGEIDIQYF
J: TRBJ2-4
V: TRBV7-9

CDR3: CASTLTLQQPQHF
J: TRBJ1-5
V: TRBV2

CDR3: CASSLAINNEQFF
J: TRBJ2-1
V: TRBV7-6

CDR3: CAISGTGVETQYF
J: TRBJ2-5
V: TRBV10-3

CDR3: CASSLNGGAGNTIYF
J: TRBJ1-3
V: TRBV9

CDR3: CAWSFLAYGYTF
J: TRBJ1-2
V: TRBV30

CDR3: CASSLEGRASGYKRPQYF
J: TRBJ2-5
V: TRBV5-1

CDR3: CAIRGGAVSPDTQYF
J: TRBJ2-3
V: TRBV10-3

CDR3: CASSQSDRSYGYTF
J: TRBJ1-2
V: TRBV14

CDR3: CSVEGGGYGYTF
J: TRBJ1-2
V: TRBV29-1

CDR3: CASRKGASGSNQPQHF
J: TRBJ1-5
V: TRBV27

CDR3: CASSPGLAGVSDTQYF
J: TRBJ2-3
V: TRBV5-4

CDR3: CATRNSGASTDTQYF
J: TRBJ2-3
V: TRBV2

CDR3: CAWTPLAGAETQYF
J: TRBJ2-5
V: TRBV30

CDR3: CAISESSSAKETQYF
J: TRBJ2-5
V: TRBV10-3

CDR3: CASSYSLVAGADTQYF
J: TRBJ2-3
V: TRBV6-5

CDR3: CAISEESSYEQYF
J: TRBJ2-7
V: TRBV10-3

CDR3: CASSPQYSNTIYF
J: TRBJ1-3
V: TRBV18

CDR3: CASSVASGGTYEQYF
J: TRBJ2-7
V: TRBV9

CDR3: CASRGDRGYGYTF
J: TRBJ1-2
V: TRBV19

CDR3: CASSLSGSDYSYEQYF
J: TRBJ2-7
V: TRBV5-1

CDR3: CATRRLAGGASTDTQYF
J: TRBJ2-3
V: TRBV10-3

CDR3: CASSPAGASLTGELFF
J: TRBJ2-2
V: TRBV5-1

CDR3: CASSYEGGPYEQYF
J: TRBJ2-7
V: TRBV6-6

CDR3: CASSFRALPGSGANVLTF
J: TRBJ2-6
V: TRBV27

CDR3: CASSEMQGGSTDTQYF
J: TRBJ2-3
V: TRBV10-1

CDR3: CSVHPGGSTEAFF
J: TRBJ1-1
V: TRBV29-1

CDR3: CAGGQGLTQYF
J: TRBJ2-5
V: TRBV2

CDR3: CAWSRAGGNTGELFF
J: TRBJ2-2
V: TRBV30

CDR3: CASRLNTEAFF
J: TRBJ1-1
V: TRBV19

CDR3: CASSPTGGGDTEAFF
J: TRBJ1-1
V: TRBV11-2

CDR3: CAWSVGGSGEAFF
J: TRBJ1-1
V: TRBV30

CDR3: CASSPSGRAPFF
J: TRBJ2-1
V: TRBV6-5

CDR3: CAWSVVGRGGYTF
J: TRBJ1-2
V: TRBV30

CDR3: CASSFYGQGTGEQYF
J: TRBJ2-7
V: TRBV7-8

CDR3: CASSEAYEQYF
J: TRBJ2-7
V: TRBV10-2

CDR3: CASSNRLAGGGEQYF
J: TRBJ2-7
V: TRBV5-1

CDR3: CASSVAPNTEAFF
J: TRBJ1-1
V: TRBV9

CDR3: CASWGETQYF
J: TRBJ2-5
V: TRBV6-4

CDR3: CASSPKAGGLNNEQFF
J: TRBJ2-1
V: TRBV11-2

CDR3: CASSESGTGNEKLFF
J: TRBJ1-4
V: TRBV10-2